This T cell receptor (beta chain) was sequenced for a study of naive and memory T cell subsets. Findings and caveats of the study: Higher TCR numbers at tuberculin sites reflect T cell infiltration, per interpretation. Far more TCRs reportedly came from tuberculin skin test site biopsies.

Amplification of ligated cDNA took four PCR rounds with SP2 and nested alpha and beta constant primers. Reverse transcription of blood and skin TCR RNA was primed at alpha and beta constant regions. A single record per CDR3 protein comes from TCRdb applying MiXCR to the UMI-ligation and nested PCR reads. Among 30,000 to 35,000 distinct CDR3 sequences, 5.5% to 7.5% were seen once, and the ten largest hold approximately 2.8%. Treatment given: skin biopsy from PPD injection site in Mantoux-positive individual. TCR cDNA received a 3' ligated oligonucleotide that carried a UMI. This clonotype was observed at least ten times. Its target is not known. The J segment lost 1 base and the V segment lost 6 bases, leaving 11 bases of the junction unmatched. From germline, CDR1 is DFQATT and CDR2 SNEGSKA (reference sequence). This CDR3 spans 17 amino acids.

The gene calls are TRBV20-1 and TRBJ1-4, with 10 bases that match TRBD1. This TCR was sampled from an adult in good health. The specimen was skin, collected from a tuberculin skin test site. The CDR3, as DNA: TGCAGTGCCCCCTCAACGGGACAGGGGCGAACTAATGAAAAACTGTTTTTT. This encodes CSAPSTGQGRTNEKLFF.